These 12 T cell receptor beta chains came from one sample sequenced in a study of vaccination effects on CD4 cells after COVID-19. TCRdb's copy holds only in-frame clones and misses some; the assay was immunoSEQ multiplex PCR. Among approximately 74,000 clones listed, 73% were seen once. Isolating CD4+ T cells followed roughly ten days of culture. Participants were vaccinated with two doses of either the BNT162b2 or mRNA-1273 vaccine. No antigen has been assigned to these receptors. The sample consisted of CD4+ T cells from PBMCs cultured without peptide, taken after COVID-19 vaccination. These receptors all stem from a human donor who received a COVID-19 vaccine.

The genes are TRBV3-1 (or the pseudogene TRBV3-2) and TRBJ2-1; D remains ambiguous. The V gene lost 3 bases and the J gene lost 4 bases, with 4 bases spanning the gap. The CDR3 sequence is 12 residues long. Germline V CDR1 and CDR2: LGHDT, YNNKEL (reference sequence). Here the CDR3 DNA reads TGTGCCAGCAGCCATCGGTACAATGAGCAGTTCTTC. It encodes CASSHRYNEQFF.

The V gene is TRBV3-1 (or the pseudogene TRBV3-2), the J gene TRBJ2-2; 11 bases fit TRBD1. The CDR3 runs to 15 residues. CDR1 and CDR2 from the germline V gene are LGHDT and YNNKEL (reference sequence). Unmatched junction bases numbered 2, after V lost 2 bases and J lost 6 bases. The CDR3 DNA sequence: TGTGCCAGCAGCCAACCGGGACAGGGGGCCGGGGAGCTGTTTTTT. Its translation: CASSQPGQGAGELFF.

The gene calls are TRBV18 and TRBJ2-7, with 8 bases fitting TRBD1. Germline V CDR1 and CDR2: KGHSH, LQKENI. The CDR3 consists of 13 residues. Unmatched junction bases numbered 4, after V lost 3 bases and J lost 6 bases. CDR3 in DNA: TGTGCCAGCTCACCGACAGGGGCGGGCGAGCAGTACGTC. Translation gives CASSPTGAGEQYV.

The chain couples TRBV7-2 to TRBJ1-1, with D maybe TRBD1 (6 bases). The V gene lost 1 base and the J gene lost 4 bases, with 10 bases spanning the gap. The CDR3 is made up of 14 amino acids. Looked up from germline, CDR1 is SGHTA and CDR2 is FQGNSA. The CDR3 bases are TGTGCCAGCAGCTTAGGAGGGGGTCGCACTGAAGCTTTCTTT. This sequence encodes CASSLGGGRTEAFF.

This clone was found once. The chain recombines TRBV5-4 with TRBJ1-3; tentative D call: TRBD1 (6 bases). Germline V gene sequence: CDR1 SGHNT, CDR2 YYREEE (reference sequence). The CDR3 spans 14 residues. V was clipped by 7 bases and J by 7 bases, with 18 bases between them. This CDR3 reads CASPAEGESNTIYF. The DNA of the CDR3 is TGTGCCAGCCCCGCGGAGGGGGAAAGTAACACCATATATTTT.

The rearrangement links TRBV24-1 to TRBJ1-2, with D tentatively TRBD1 (5 bases). V lost 3 bases, J lost 2 bases, and 9 bases lay in between. This CDR3 region has 14 residues. Looked up from germline, CDR1 is KGHDR and CDR2 is SFDVKD. The CDR3 bases are TGTGCCACCAGTGATGCGGGACGGAACTATGGCTACACCTTC. It yields the protein CATSDAGRNYGYTF.

This chain joins TRBV28 and TRBJ2-5; D unclear. The V end was cut by 11 bases, the J end by 5 bases, with 15 bases between. The CDR3 runs to 12 residues. Germline CDR1 MDHEN, CDR2 SYDVKM. The DNA for the CDR3 is TGTGCCTGCGGCCATCTTTTGGAGACCCAGTACTTC. It translates to CACGHLLETQYF.

This clone has just a few counts. CDR3 loop: CASSLIKGTEAFF. The CDR3 nucleotides read TGTGCCAGCAGCTTAATTAAGGGGACTGAAGCTTTCTTT. V usage is TRBV7-3 and J usage is TRBJ1-1; the D gene is possibly TRBD1 (5 bases). The CDR3 totals 13 residues. Germline CDR1 SGHTA, CDR2 FQGTGA. Deletions cut 1 base from V and 5 bases from J, with 8 bases between. The complete variable domain, with remaining parts taken from reference TRBV7-3 and TRBJ1-1, reads GAGVSQTPSNKVTEKGKYVELRCDPISGHTALYWYRQSLGQGPEFLIYFQGTGAADDSGLPNDRFFAVRPEGSVSTLKIQRTERGDSAVYLCASSLIKGTEAFFGQGTRLTVV.

The gene calls are TRBV4-1 and TRBJ2-1; possibly TRBD1 or TRBD2 for D (5 bases each). The CDR3 contains 13 residues. In germline, CDR1 is MGHRA, CDR2 YSYEKL. Trimming shortened V by 1 base and J by 15 bases, and 16 bases separated the two germline ends. CDR3 coding DNA: TGCGCCAGCAGCCAAGTTATGGTTGGGGACCGGTTCTTC. Translating it yields CASSQVMVGDRFF.

This clone was seen just once. The chain employs TRBV6-4 and TRBJ2-3; TRBD2 agrees at 8 bases. With V trimmed by 10 bases and J by 4 bases, 10 bases remained unmatched. The germline CDR1 and CDR2 sequences are MRHNA and SNTAGT. The CDR3 is 14 amino acids. The CDR3 nucleotides are TGTGCCACCCCCGAGGAGCGGGGGTCAGATACGCAGTATTTT. Protein: CATPEERGSDTQYF.

This clone came up a few times. The rearrangement joins TRBV2 to TRBJ1-4; tentatively, D is TRBD1 (6 bases). V was trimmed by 4 bases and J by 6 bases, leaving 9 bases between them. This CDR3 has 13 residues. Per germline, CDR1 SNHLY and CDR2 FYNNEI. The CDR3 is CASSGYRDEKLFF. The CDR3 coding sequence is TGTGCCAGCAGTGGCTACAGGGATGAAAAACTGTTTTTT.

V is TRBV9 and J is TRBJ1-2, with D tentatively TRBD1 (6 bases). The CDR3 consists of 16 residues. Germline-derived CDR1 and CDR2 are SGDLS and YYNGEE. The V end was cut by 0 bases, the J end by 3 bases, with 15 bases between. The CDR3 loop is CASSVAGDPNYYGYTF. CDR3 sequence (DNA): TGTGCCAGCAGCGTAGCAGGGGACCCCAACTACTATGGCTACACCTTC.